The next 9 T cell receptor beta chains were all read from a single sample in a study of beta chain features in type 1 diabetes. The whole isolated RNA underwent reverse transcription, so sequencing captured expressed TCRB transcripts. Generated by immunoSEQ multiplex PCR, the TCRdb table keeps only in-frame clones and is missing some. The data show about 290,000 clones, roughly 8% seen once. The sequencing sample was made of central memory CD4+ T cells from blood. These receptors all come from a woman under 30 in good health.

This clone was counted a few times. The chain joins TRBV2 to TRBJ1-5; no firm D call. Germline CDR1 is SNHLY and CDR2 is FYNNEI. Trimming left V 7 bases short and J 0 bases short, with 7 bases between. The CDR3 is 13 residues long. CDR3 loop: CASNGDSNQPQHF. In nucleotides, the CDR3 is TGTGCCAGCAACGGGGATAGCAATCAGCCCCAGCATTTT.

This chain links TRBV27 with TRBJ2-3; 12 nucleotides align to TRBD1. The V gene end was trimmed by 5 bases and the J gene end by 5 bases; junction bases not matched to a gene: 8. Germline-derived CDR1 and CDR2 are MNHEY and SMNVEV (reference sequence). The CDR3 is 16 residues long. The chain's CDR3 is CASSPPGTGGRDTQYF. CDR3 DNA sequence: TGTGCCAGCAGTCCGCCCGGGACAGGGGGCCGAGATACGCAGTATTTT.

The chain has TRBV7-9 and TRBJ2-2; D ambiguous. From germline, CDR1 is SEHNR and CDR2 FQNEAQ (reference sequence). This CDR3 region has 13 residues. V was clipped by 3 bases and J by 4 bases, with 6 bases between them. The CDR3 sequence: CASSLPFTGELFF. CDR3 nucleotide sequence: TGTGCCAGCAGCTTGCCCTTCACCGGGGAGCTGTTTTTT.

This clone was detected a few times. This chain connects TRBV5-1 to TRBJ1-4, with 7 bases fitting TRBD1. J lost 8 bases, V lost 0 bases, and 4 bases had no gene match. The germline gives CDR1 SGHRS, CDR2 YFSETQ. The CDR3 is 14 residues long. CDR3 DNA: TGCGCCAGCAGCTTGGAGGGACAGACCGAAAAACTGTTTTTT. Encoded protein: CASSLEGQTEKLFF.

This chain uses TRBV18 with TRBJ1-1; D is unresolved. This CDR3 comprises 13 residues. Per germline, CDR1 KGHSH and CDR2 LQKENI. Trimming shortened V by 1 base and J by 3 bases, and 6 bases separated the two germline ends. CDR3 loop: CASSPQRDTEAFF. In DNA, the CDR3 is TGTGCCAGCTCACCACAACGGGACACTGAAGCTTTCTTT.

The CDR3 reads CAWSGASGAYNEQFF. For the CDR3, the DNA is TGTGCCTGGAGTGGGGCTAGCGGAGCCTACAATGAGCAGTTCTTC. The chain employs TRBV30 and TRBJ2-1, with 7 bases lining up with TRBD2. Germline values: CDR1 GTSNPN, CDR2 SVGIG (reference sequence). This CDR3 region has 15 residues. Unmatched junction bases numbered 5, after V lost 1 base and J lost 2 bases.

This chain uses TRBV27 with TRBJ1-5; 7 bases fit TRBD1. Germline V gene lookup returns CDR1 MNHEY and CDR2 SMNVEV (reference sequence). The CDR3 covers 12 residues. Trimming at V came to 8 bases and at J to 7 bases, leaving 5 bases not matched to a gene. The CDR3 DNA is TGTGCCAGCGGTGACAGGGACCAGCCCCAGCATTTT. It yields the protein CASGDRDQPQHF.

The chain carries TRBV6-1 and TRBJ2-4; D gene unclear. Trimming took 2 bases from V and 0 from J, leaving 5 bases between them. The length of the CDR3 is 14 residues. Germline values: CDR1 MNHNS, CDR2 SASEGT. The CDR3 nucleotides read TGTGCCAGCAGTGAAACAATAGCCAAAAACATTCAGTACTTC. This encodes CASSETIAKNIQYF.

This clone was counted between two and nine times. The V gene is TRBV29-1, the J gene TRBJ1-2; D uncertain. Germline V lookup: CDR1 SQVTM, CDR2 ANQGSEA. V lost 6 bases, J lost 1 base, and 12 bases lay in between. The CDR3 spans 13 residues. CDR3 region: CSVAENFNYGYTF. The CDR3 region has the DNA TGCAGCGTAGCCGAGAATTTTAACTATGGCTACACCTTC.